This T cell receptor (beta chain) was recorded in a study of glioma-infiltrating T cells. This clonotype is medium-sized by share. The CDR3 length is 13 residues. V lost 6 bases to trimming and J lost 2 bases, with 10 bases between them. Germline V lookup: CDR1 MNHNS, CDR2 SASEGT. Using RNA template, CDR3s of TCR alpha and beta were amplified with iRepertoire arm-PCR. TCRdb reprocessed the multiplex PCR reads with MiXCR, giving one entry per CDR3 protein. In the table there are 44,000 or so distinct CDR3 sequences, about a fifth of which are singletons. The clonotype was recovered from a human donor with low-grade glioma or glioblastoma, undergoing nonglioma brain surgery, or in good health (not recorded which). Input material: glioma tissue, nonneoplastic brain tissue, or PBMCs (not recorded which). V gene TRBV6-1 combines with J gene TRBJ1-1, with D tentatively TRBD1 (5 bases). CDR3 bases: TGTGCCAGCAGCAAGACAGTAAACACTGAAGCTTTCTTT. Protein: CASSKTVNTEAFF.